This T cell receptor beta chain is from a study of PD-1 blockade in classical Hodgkin lymphoma. Study as a whole: Treatment was intravenous nivolumab, 3 mg/kg every 2 weeks, until progression.

Study-level results: While CD8+ TCR diversity did not rise significantly by C4D1, CD4+ TCR diversity did.

As to this clone: Its antigen is unidentified.

Time point of the sample: cycle 4 day 1 (C4D1), after about 6 weeks of nivolumab. Patients all relapsed after autologous stem cell transplantation, and there was variation in brentuximab vedotin exposure. Method: immunoSEQ multiplex PCR; TCRdb's copy keeps in-frame clones and lacks some. The data hold about 90,000 clones, with over 75% observed a single time. CDR1 is SNHLY, CDR2 FYNNEI, per germline. The J segment lost 8 bases and the V segment lost 8 bases, leaving 19 bases of the junction unmatched. CDR3 length equals 17 residues. This sequence joins TRBV2 and TRBJ2-1, with 9 bases that match TRBD2. The origin of this receptor is a human donor with classical Hodgkin lymphoma. The specimen was peripheral blood mononuclear cells (PBMCs), collected before the fourth cycle of nivolumab. CDR3 in amino acids: CASLPQWGLASSHEQFF. CDR3 sequence (DNA): TGTGCCAGCCTTCCCCAGTGGGGACTAGCTTCATCCCATGAGCAGTTCTTC.